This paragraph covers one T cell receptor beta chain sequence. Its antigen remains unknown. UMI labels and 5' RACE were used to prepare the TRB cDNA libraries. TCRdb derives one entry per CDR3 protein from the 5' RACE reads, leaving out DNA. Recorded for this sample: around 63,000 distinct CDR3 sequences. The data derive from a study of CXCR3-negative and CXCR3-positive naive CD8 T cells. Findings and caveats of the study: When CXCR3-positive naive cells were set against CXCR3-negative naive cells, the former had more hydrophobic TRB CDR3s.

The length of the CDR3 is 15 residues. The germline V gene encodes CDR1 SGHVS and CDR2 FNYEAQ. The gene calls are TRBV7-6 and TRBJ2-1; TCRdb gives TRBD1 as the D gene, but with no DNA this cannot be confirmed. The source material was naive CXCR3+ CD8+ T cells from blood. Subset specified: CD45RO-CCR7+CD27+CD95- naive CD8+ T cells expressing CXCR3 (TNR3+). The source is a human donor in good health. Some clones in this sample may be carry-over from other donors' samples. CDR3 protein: CASSKFTGTDNEQFF. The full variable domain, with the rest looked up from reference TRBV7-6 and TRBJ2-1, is GAGVSQSPRYKVTKRGQDVALRCDPISGHVSLYWYRQALGQGPEFLTYFNYEAQQDKSGLPNDRFSAERPEGSISTLTIQRTEQRDSAMYRCASSKFTGTDNEQFFGPGTRLTVL.